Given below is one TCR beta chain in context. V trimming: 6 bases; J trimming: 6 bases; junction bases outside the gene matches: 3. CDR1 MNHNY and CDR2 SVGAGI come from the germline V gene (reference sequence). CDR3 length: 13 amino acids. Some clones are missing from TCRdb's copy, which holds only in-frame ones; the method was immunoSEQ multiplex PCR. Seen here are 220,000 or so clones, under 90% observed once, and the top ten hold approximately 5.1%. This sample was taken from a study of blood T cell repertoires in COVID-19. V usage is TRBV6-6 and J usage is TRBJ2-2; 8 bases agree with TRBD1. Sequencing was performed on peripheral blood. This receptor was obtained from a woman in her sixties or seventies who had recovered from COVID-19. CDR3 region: CASRDRVAGELFF. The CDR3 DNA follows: TGTGCCAGCAGGGACAGGGTGGCCGGGGAGCTGTTTTTT.